The clone carrying this T cell receptor (beta chain) was picked up many times. No antigen is known for it. This record belongs to a study of CD8+CD57+ T cells in acquired aplastic anemia. Study context: Each DNA sample taken from sorted CD4+ and CD8+ cells came to approximately 3.3 ug on average. Study-wide findings and caveats: Some 31 sequences, all CD8+ CDR3, were shared between patients and controls.

Genomic DNA, serving as template, underwent TCR beta VDJ and CDR3 profiling. TCRdb processed the reads anew with MiXCR; each CDR3 protein has one entry. The data show about 270,000 distinct CDR3 sequences, with 55% to 65% seen just once and 6.5% to 10% held by the top ten. The TCR comes from a human donor with severe aplastic anemia or a healthy control (not recorded which). The sequenced material came from sorted CD4+, CD8+, or CD8+CD57+ T cells (not recorded which) from PBMCs.

The CDR3 spells CASSETLRGRTNQPQHF. CDR3 coding DNA: TGTGCCAGCAGTGAAACCCTCAGGGGGAGGACCAATCAGCCCCAGCATTTT. The V call is TRBV6-1, the J call TRBJ1-5; 7 nucleotides line up with TRBD1. V gave up 2 bases and J gave up 3 bases; unmatched junction bases: 10. Per the germline V gene, CDR1 is MNHNS and CDR2 is SASEGT. CDR3 length equals 17 residues.